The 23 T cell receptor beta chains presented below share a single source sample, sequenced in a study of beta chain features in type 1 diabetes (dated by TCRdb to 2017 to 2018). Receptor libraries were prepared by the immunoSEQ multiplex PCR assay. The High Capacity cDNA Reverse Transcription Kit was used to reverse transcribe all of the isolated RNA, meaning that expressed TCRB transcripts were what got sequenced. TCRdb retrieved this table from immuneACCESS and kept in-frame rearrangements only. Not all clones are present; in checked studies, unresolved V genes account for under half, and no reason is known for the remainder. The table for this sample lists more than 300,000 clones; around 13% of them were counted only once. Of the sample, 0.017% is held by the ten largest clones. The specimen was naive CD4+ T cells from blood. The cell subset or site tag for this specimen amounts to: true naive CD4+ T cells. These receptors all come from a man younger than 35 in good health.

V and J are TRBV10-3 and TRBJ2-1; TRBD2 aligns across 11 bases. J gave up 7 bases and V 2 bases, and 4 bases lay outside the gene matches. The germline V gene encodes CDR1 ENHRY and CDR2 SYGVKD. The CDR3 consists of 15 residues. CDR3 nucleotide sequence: TGTGCCATCAGTGAGAGGACTAGCGGGTCGAATGAGCAGTTCTTC. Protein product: CAISERTSGSNEQFF.

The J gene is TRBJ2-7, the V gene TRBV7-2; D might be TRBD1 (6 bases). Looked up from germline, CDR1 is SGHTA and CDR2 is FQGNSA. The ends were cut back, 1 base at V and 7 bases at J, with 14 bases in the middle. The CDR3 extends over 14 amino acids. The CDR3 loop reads CASSLGRGGAEQYF. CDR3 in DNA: TGTGCCAGCAGCTTAGGCAGAGGGGGAGCGGAGCAGTACTTC. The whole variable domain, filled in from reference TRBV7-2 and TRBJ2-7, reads GAGVSQSPSNKVTEKGKDVELRCDPISGHTALYWYRQSLGQGLEFLIYFQGNSAPDKSGLPSDRFSAERTGGSVSTLTIQRTQQEDSAVYLCASSLGRGGAEQYFGPGTRLTVT.

The CDR3 bases are TGTGCCAGCAGTGATCCTGGACTAGCGGGGGAAGAGACCCAGTACTTC. It encodes CASSDPGLAGEETQYF. This sequence joins TRBV2 and TRBJ2-5; 13 nucleotides agree with TRBD2. The ends lost 3 bases at V and 3 bases at J; junction bases unmatched: 4. In germline, CDR1 is SNHLY, CDR2 FYNNEI. This CDR3 contains 16 residues.

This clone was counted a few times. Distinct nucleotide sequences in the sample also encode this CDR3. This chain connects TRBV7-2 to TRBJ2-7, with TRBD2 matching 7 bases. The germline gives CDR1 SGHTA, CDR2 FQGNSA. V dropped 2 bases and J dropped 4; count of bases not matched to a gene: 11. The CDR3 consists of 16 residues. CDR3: CASSLRAGGSSYEQYF. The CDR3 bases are TGTGCCAGCAGCTTACGAGCGGGCGGGAGTAGTTACGAGCAGTACTTC. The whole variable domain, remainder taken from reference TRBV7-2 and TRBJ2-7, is GAGVSQSPSNKVTEKGKDVELRCDPISGHTALYWYRQSLGQGLEFLIYFQGNSAPDKSGLPSDRFSAERTGGSVSTLTIQRTQQEDSAVYLCASSLRAGGSSYEQYFGPGTRLTVT.

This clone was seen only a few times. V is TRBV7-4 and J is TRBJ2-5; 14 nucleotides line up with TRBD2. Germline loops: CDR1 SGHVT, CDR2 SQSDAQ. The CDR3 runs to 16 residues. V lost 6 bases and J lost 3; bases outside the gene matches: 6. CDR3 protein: CASRWGLAGAKETQYF. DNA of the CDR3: TGTGCCAGCAGATGGGGACTAGCGGGGGCTAAAGAGACCCAGTACTTC.

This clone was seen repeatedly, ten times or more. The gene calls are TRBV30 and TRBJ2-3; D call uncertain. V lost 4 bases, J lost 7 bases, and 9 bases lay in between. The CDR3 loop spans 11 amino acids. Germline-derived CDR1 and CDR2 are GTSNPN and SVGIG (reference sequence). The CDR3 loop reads CAWNGGYTQYF. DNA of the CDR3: TGTGCCTGGAATGGCGGCTATACGCAGTATTTT.

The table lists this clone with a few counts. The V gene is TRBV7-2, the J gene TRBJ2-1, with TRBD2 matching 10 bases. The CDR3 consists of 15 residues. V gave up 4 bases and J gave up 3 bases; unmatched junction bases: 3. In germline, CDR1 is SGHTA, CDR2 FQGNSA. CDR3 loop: CASSSWTSGYNEQFF. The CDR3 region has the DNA TGTGCCAGCAGCTCCTGGACTAGCGGCTACAATGAGCAGTTCTTC. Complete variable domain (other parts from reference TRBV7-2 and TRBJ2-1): GAGVSQSPSNKVTEKGKDVELRCDPISGHTALYWYRQSLGQGLEFLIYFQGNSAPDKSGLPSDRFSAERTGGSVSTLTIQRTQQEDSAVYLCASSSWTSGYNEQFFGPGTRLTVL.

The CDR3 region has the DNA TGTGCCAGCAGCGCGACAGGCTACAATCAGCCCCAGCATTTT. It yields the protein CASSATGYNQPQHF. This chain joins TRBV2 and TRBJ1-5; D might be TRBD1 (6 bases). Trimming pared 6 bases from V and 3 bases from J, leaving 12 bases between. There are 14 residues in the CDR3. Germline CDR1 and CDR2: SNHLY and FYNNEI.

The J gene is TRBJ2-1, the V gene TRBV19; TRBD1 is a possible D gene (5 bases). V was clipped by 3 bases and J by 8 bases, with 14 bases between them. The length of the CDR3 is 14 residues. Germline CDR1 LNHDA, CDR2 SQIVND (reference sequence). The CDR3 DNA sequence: TGTGCCAGTAGTATCCGTCTTCAGGGTCATGAGCAGTTCTTC. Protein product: CASSIRLQGHEQFF.

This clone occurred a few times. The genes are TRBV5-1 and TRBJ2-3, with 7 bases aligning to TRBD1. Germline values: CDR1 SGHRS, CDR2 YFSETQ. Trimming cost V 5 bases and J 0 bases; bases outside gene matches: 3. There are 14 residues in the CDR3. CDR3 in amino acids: CASRGQRSTDTQYF. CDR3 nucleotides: TGCGCCAGCAGGGGACAGCGAAGCACAGATACGCAGTATTTT. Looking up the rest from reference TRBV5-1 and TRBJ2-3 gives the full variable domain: KAGVTQTPRYLIKTRGQQVTLSCSPISGHRSVSWYQQTPGQGLQFLFEYFSETQRNKGNFPGRFSGRQFSNSRSEMNVSTLELGDSALYLCASRGQRSTDTQYFGPGTRLTVL.

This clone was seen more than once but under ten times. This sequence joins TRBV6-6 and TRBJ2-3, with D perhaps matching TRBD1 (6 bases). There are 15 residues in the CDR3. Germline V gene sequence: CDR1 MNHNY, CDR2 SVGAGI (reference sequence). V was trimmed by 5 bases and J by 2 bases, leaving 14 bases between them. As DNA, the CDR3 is TGTGCCAGCAGTATCAACAGGGTATCCACAGATACGCAGTATTTT. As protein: CASSINRVSTDTQYF.

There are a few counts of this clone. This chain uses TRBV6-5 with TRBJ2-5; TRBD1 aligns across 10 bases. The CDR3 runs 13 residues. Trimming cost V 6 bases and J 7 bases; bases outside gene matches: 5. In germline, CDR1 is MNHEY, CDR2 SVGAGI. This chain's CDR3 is CASRDRGPGTQYF. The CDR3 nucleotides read TGTGCCAGCAGAGACAGGGGGCCGGGGACCCAGTACTTC.

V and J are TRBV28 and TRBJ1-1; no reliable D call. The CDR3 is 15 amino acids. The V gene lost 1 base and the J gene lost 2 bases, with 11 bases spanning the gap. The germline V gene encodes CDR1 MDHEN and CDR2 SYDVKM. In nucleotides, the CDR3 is TGTGCCAGCAGTTTATTAGCCGGAGGAAACACTGAAGCTTTCTTT. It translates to CASSLLAGGNTEAFF.

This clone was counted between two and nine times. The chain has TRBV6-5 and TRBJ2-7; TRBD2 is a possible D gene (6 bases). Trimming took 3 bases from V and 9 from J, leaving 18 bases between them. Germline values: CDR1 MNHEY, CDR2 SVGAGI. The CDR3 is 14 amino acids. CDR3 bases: TGTGCCAGCAGTTATACCGGGGAAGGACTAAGGCAGTACTTC. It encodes CASSYTGEGLRQYF.

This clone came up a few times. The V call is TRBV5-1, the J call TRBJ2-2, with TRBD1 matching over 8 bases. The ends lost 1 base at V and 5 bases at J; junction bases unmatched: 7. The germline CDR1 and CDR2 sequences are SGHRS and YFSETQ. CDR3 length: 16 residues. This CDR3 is CASSLFPGGSTGELFF. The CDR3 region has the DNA TGCGCCAGCAGCTTGTTTCCAGGGGGCTCTACCGGGGAGCTGTTTTTT.

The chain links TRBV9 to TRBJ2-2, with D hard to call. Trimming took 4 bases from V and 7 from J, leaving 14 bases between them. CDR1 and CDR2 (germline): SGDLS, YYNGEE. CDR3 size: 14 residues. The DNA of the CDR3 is TGTGCCAGCAGCACTCCGGTGGGCGTCGGGGAGCTGTTTTTT. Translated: CASSTPVGVGELFF.

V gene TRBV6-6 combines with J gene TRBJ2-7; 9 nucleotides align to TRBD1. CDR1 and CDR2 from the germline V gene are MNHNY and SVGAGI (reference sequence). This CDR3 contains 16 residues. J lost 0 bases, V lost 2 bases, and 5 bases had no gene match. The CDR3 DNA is TGTGCCAGCAGTTACACCCGGACAGGGGACTCCTACGAGCAGTACTTC. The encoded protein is CASSYTRTGDSYEQYF.

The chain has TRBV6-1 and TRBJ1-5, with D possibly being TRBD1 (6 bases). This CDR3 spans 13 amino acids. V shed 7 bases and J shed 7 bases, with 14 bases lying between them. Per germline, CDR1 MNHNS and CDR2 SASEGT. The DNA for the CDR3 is TGTGCCAGCACTATTCCCAGGGGACAGCCCCAGCATTTT. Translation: CASTIPRGQPQHF.

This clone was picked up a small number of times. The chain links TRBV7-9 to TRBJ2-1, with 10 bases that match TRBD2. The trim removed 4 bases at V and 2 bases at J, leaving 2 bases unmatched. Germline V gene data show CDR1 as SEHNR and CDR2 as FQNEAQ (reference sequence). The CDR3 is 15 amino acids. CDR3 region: CASSSLAGPYNEQFF. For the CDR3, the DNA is TGTGCCAGCAGCTCACTAGCGGGACCCTACAATGAGCAGTTCTTC.

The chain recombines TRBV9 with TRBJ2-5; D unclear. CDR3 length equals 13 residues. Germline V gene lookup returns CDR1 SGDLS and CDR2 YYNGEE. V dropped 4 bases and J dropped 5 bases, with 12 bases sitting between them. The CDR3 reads CASSRQQKETQYF. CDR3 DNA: TGTGCCAGCAGCCGCCAACAGAAGGAGACCCAGTACTTC.

As DNA, the CDR3 is TGTGCCAGCAGCTTCTACAGGGGGCAGGGGACTGAAGCTTTCTTT. This translates into CASSFYRGQGTEAFF. This rearrangement joins TRBV11-2 to TRBJ1-1; 9 nucleotides line up with TRBD1. Germline CDR1 reads SGHAT; CDR2 reads FQNNGV. Trimming took 3 bases from V and 5 from J; bases not matched to a gene: 7. The CDR3 loop spans 15 amino acids.

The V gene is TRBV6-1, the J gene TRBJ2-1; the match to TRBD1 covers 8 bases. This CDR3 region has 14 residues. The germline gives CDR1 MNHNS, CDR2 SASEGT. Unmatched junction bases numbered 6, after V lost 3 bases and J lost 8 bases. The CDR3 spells CASSETHRGDEQFF. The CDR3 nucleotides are TGTGCCAGCAGTGAGACACACAGGGGGGATGAGCAGTTCTTC.

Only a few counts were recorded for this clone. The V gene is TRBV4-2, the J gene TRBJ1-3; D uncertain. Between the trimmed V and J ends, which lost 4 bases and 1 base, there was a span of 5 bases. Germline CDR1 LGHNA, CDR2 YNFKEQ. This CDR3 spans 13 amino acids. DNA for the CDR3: TGTGCCAGCAGCCCCCCATCTGGAAACACCATATATTTT. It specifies CASSPPSGNTIYF.